The T cell receptor beta chain described here comes from a study of cytomegalovirus exposure and HLA in healthy donors (dated by TCRdb to the late 2010s). Turning to the overall study: An earlier analysis of more than 550 of the donors reported 276 Gb of sequence data and 117 million unique TCR beta sequences obtained from about 180 million T cells. An early release that covered approximately 600 HLA-typed donors contained about 300 gigabases of sequencing data and tens of millions of unique TCR sequences. Among the roughly 380 genotyped donors, more than 70% belonged to the genetic ancestry cluster associated with self-reported Caucasian donors. The study aimed to test whether cataloging public T cell receptors could reveal signatures of past pathogen exposure. Using immunosequencing, the study profiled T cell repertoires from fewer than 700 subjects and related those repertoires to cytomegalovirus serostatus. In addition to the first cohort of hundreds of subjects, a separate validation cohort of 130 or so different subjects was used. High-throughput TCR immunosequencing, statistical association of individual TCRs with disease status, and machine learning were combined to predict cytomegalovirus infection status. A later analysis re-examined previously published TCR beta repertoires from more than 600 donors and added high-resolution HLA genotyping to investigate patterns of TCR occurrence. Rather than drawing on any new phenotypic data, the later analysis identified candidate immune exposures from TCR beta sequences and the way those sequences occurred across donors. To decide whether each TCR beta V gene segment behaved as functional or pseudogenic, an earlier analysis of approximately 590 of the donors relied on high-throughput TCR beta sequencing. Alongside the repertoire data, information on donor age, sex, ethnicity and CMV serostatus was compiled. In a later genetic analysis, genome-wide SNP genotypes for about three fifths of the roughly 670 donors were used, and that subset was treated as a discovery cohort. All discovery cohort repertoires had been generated on a single sequencing platform. HLA typing included class I and class II loci at four-digit resolution. The number of typed donors differed by locus: roughly 629-630 for A, B, C, DRB1 and DQB1; approximately 520 for DQA1; about 600 for DPA1; and roughly 450 for DPB1. About five DR-DQ haplotypes were handled as single units for association and clustering, since linkage in the cohort was strong. Among 350 to 400 genotyped donors of the cohort, an average of around 240,000 unique TCR beta nucleotide sequences were sequenced per donor, roughly 20% of them non-productive. What the study reported, not specific to this receptor: Roughly 17 rarely observed V segments, including chromosome 9 orphons, were excluded from the earlier analysis of some 590 of the donors because counts were too low. A later analysis found that TCR association rates varied across HLA loci, with DRB1 alleles showing the most associated TCRs and HLA-C alleles the fewest. A further reported finding was that TCR beta sequences accurately predicted the HLA-A and HLA-B alleles for most subjects in the first cohort. A later analysis reported that several top co-occurrence clusters appeared linked to parvovirus B19, influenza, CMV and Epstein-Barr virus. Compared with the approximately 710-donor mean, donors in an Asian-associated ancestry cluster had fewer N-insertions in productive TCRs, according to a later genetic analysis. The sequencing pipeline was judged likely to have produced a cluster of highly shared sequence variants as a technical artifact. In the study, 150 to 200 TCR beta chains were listed as associated with cytomegalovirus. Linkage disequilibrium might explain the correlated functional status among segregating V segments, but an unknown experimental factor could not be excluded. Immune exposure information for the cohort was limited to CMV serostatus. The classifier was reported to diagnose cytomegalovirus status with high specificity and sensitivity in both the original cohort and the validation cohort. In a later analysis, HLA-associated TCR beta chains were found to be more clonally expanded and to have lower generation probabilities than equally common non-associated chains. The authors suggested that the approach could potentially be extended to other disease states and immunological phenotypes. In vitro tests confirmed that a few of the cytomegalovirus-associated TCR beta chains recognize cytomegalovirus antigens. According to a later analysis, most CMV-associated TCR beta chains appeared to be HLA-restricted, and the HLA associations seemed to be driven largely by CMV exposure. The presence/absence analyses assumed that sequencing depth was roughly uniform across donors, and that assumption may not be true. Broadly in line with IMGT annotations, most TCR beta V segments showed up in productive rearrangements about 90% or about 30% of the time in an earlier analysis of approximately 640 of the donors. Only TCR beta chains were sequenced in this cohort, and the absence of alpha or paired-chain data limited detectable features. While some public TCRs were present in many individuals, most TCR sequences turned up only very rarely across donors. A later genetic analysis associated a missense DCLRE1C variant with V-gene and J-gene trimming of TCR beta chains, and an independent cohort replicated the association. The 87-base-pair reads could not distinguish some IMGT-functional V segments, including TRBV6-2 and TRBV6-3, so those segments were excluded. Because HLA typing was missing for some donors at each locus, association tests included only the typed subset. A later analysis associated approximately 17,000 TCR beta sequences with specific HLA alleles at a false discovery rate of 0.05. Assigning TCR associations to individual alleles was difficult when HLA alleles, especially DR and DQ, strongly co-occurred.

Details on this clone: Its binding antigen is unknown.

The cohort consisted of some 670 healthy bone marrow donors. At the time of sampling, every cohort member was nominally healthy, though immune exposures that went unrecorded were likely present. The donor tested CMV seronegative, placing the donor among the approximately 400 seronegative members of the cohort. Each donor provided a peripheral blood sample, and peripheral blood mononuclear cells were used for TCR beta sequencing. The Qiagen DNeasy Blood Extraction Kit was used to extract genomic DNA from the blood cell samples. The germline V gene provides CDR1 KGHSH and CDR2 LQKENI. There are 17 amino acids in the CDR3, from cysteine to phenylalanine inclusive. The only DNA kept is the CDR3, 51 bases in frame from the first base. V sheds 0 bases and J sheds 6 bases, leaving 21 bases between their ends. Library preparation was by the immunoSEQ multiplex PCR assay. The multiplex PCR relied on a mix of 60 forward primers for TCR Vbeta segments and 13 reverse primers for TCR Jbeta segments. Amplification of the CDR3 region of rearranged TCR beta genes was performed with a multiplex PCR assay on genomic DNA. On the Illumina HiSeq System, the amplified TCR beta libraries were sequenced as 87-base-pair reads. The study's processing was this. Across the 670 or so repertoires, a later analysis counted 75 million to 90 million unique TCR beta chains, 9.5 million to 13 million of which were shared by at least two donors. A nearest-neighbor algorithm error-corrected the raw reads and collapsed the reads into unique sequences, merging closely related sequences to remove PCR and sequencing errors. Alignment of CDR3 sequences to IMGT reference sequences was used to assign V, D and J gene segments. For a sequence to be retained, a match of at least six nucleotides to both a V gene segment and a J gene segment was required. A rearrangement counted as productive if the CDR3 had no stop codons and remained in frame with V and J, and every other rearrangement counted as non-productive. Following IMGT convention, CDR3 was defined as the stretch from the second conserved V-encoded cysteine up to the conserved J-encoded phenylalanine. The earlier analysis of some 600 of the donors excluded sequences that lacked an unambiguous match to a single V gene segment. In an earlier analysis of some 590 of the donors, V segments were called functional above 56.7% productive rearrangements and were called segregating when the between-donor standard deviation exceeded 5%. A statistical classification framework was developed to diagnose cytomegalovirus status using the catalog of TCR beta chain sequences. In a later analysis, TCR nucleotide sequences were compared against IMGT/GENE-DB human TR gene sequences so that V and J genes could be assigned. Using the TCRdist pipeline, a later analysis assigned CDR3 sequences along with most-parsimonious VDJ recombination scenarios. In a later analysis, each TCR beta chain was defined by its CDR3 amino acid sequence together with its V-gene family, and reads lacking a unique V-gene family were excluded. As a way to deal with suspected cross-contamination and a sequencing artifact, a later analysis dropped over 550 nucleotide sequences that were highly shared and had low generation probability. In a later analysis, a clonal expansion index for each public chain was calculated from normalized within-repertoire ranks of inferred template counts. In a later analysis, generation probabilities were computed with a VDJ recombination model fitted to out-of-frame rearrangements, and the resulting probabilities were checked against IGoR. In a later analysis, hypergeometric tests were used to score TCR-TCR, TCR-HLA and TCR-CMV co-occurrence, with a repertoire-size bias correction applied to TCR pairs. In a later analysis, false discovery rates were estimated by permuting HLA or CMV assignments 20 times. In a later analysis, co-occurring TCRs were grouped using DBSCAN, and TCRdist sequence similarity was added for clustering within HLA-allele-positive subsets. Repertoires with fewer than 30,000 or more than 120,000 public chains were left out of co-occurrence clustering, as were about 5 repertoires with anomalous nucleotide sharing. TCRdb took this table from immuneACCESS and kept in-frame rearrangements with V and J called. Such tables lack part of the clones; where checked against another copy, unresolved V genes explain under half of the gap, and the rest is unexplained. V and J calls plus clone size are reproduced from that table; the DNA served to infer D and trimming. This sample's table has entries for about 130,000 clones. Of the sample, around 2.4% is held by the ten largest clones.

The sequenced sample was PBMCs. The TCR originated in a middle-aged man in good health and CMV-seronegative. The chain is made from TRBV18 and TRBJ2-7; TRBD1 might be the D gene, on 5 matching bases. In nucleotides, the sequence is TGTGCCAGCTCACCACCAGGACAAGCCCGTATTCCCTCCGAGCAGTACTTC. Its coded protein is CASSPPGQARIPSEQYF.